This note documents a single TCR beta chain sequence. The protocol was immunoSEQ multiplex PCR, while the TCRdb copy is restricted to in-frame clones and leaves out a portion. This table has 35,000 to 45,000 clones, more than 85% appearing once. Between the trimmed V and J ends, which lost 5 bases and 7 bases, there was a span of 11 bases. The germline V gene has CDR1 MDHEN and CDR2 SYDVKM. This CDR3 contains 12 residues. The data are from a study of T cell changes during pregnancy in multiple sclerosis. The sequencing used CD4+ T cells from peripheral blood mononuclear cells, collected after pregnancy. The chain carries TRBV28 and TRBJ1-2; no reliable D call. This TCR came from a female donor in good health, enrolled as a control in a pregnancy study. In DNA, the CDR3 is TGTGCCAGCAGTACTGCCCGAGGTGGCTACACCTTC. This gives the protein CASSTARGGYTF.